The 17 T cell receptor beta chains below come from one sample, sequenced in a study of cytomegalovirus exposure and HLA in healthy donors. It was with 60 Vbeta and 13 Jbeta primers that the PCR ran. Some clones are missing from TCRdb's copy, which holds only in-frame ones; the method was immunoSEQ multiplex PCR. There are 150,000 to 200,000 clones in the sample, with approximately 6.5% held by the top ten. The source material was PBMCs. These TCRs come from a man aged 30 to 45 in good health and CMV-seronegative.

The chain combines TRBV2 with TRBJ2-1; TRBD1 matches 9 bases. With V trimmed by 1 base and J by 8 bases, 18 bases remained unmatched. This CDR3 has 19 amino acids. CDR1 and CDR2 from the germline V gene are SNHLY and FYNNEI. The CDR3 here is CASSEVMLSGQGIGDEQFF. The CDR3 DNA reads as TGTGCCAGCAGTGAAGTTATGCTTAGCGGACAGGGGATCGGGGATGAGCAGTTCTTC.

The chain has TRBV9 and TRBJ1-2, with TRBD1 identical over 12 bases. The CDR3 has 15 residues. Per the germline V gene, CDR1 is SGDLS and CDR2 is YYNGEE. With V trimmed by 2 bases and J by 8 bases, 7 bases remained unmatched. The CDR3 DNA sequence: TGTGCCAGCAGCGTCTCACCCGGGACAGGGGGCGGCTACACCTTC. It translates to CASSVSPGTGGGYTF.

This chain joins TRBV19 and TRBJ1-5; D is possibly TRBD1 (5 bases). The CDR3 spans 17 residues. Trimming took 0 bases from V and 2 from J, leaving 14 bases between them. Germline V gene lookup returns CDR1 LNHDA and CDR2 SQIVND (reference sequence). The CDR3 nucleotides read TGTGCCAGTAGTATAGATCTCAGGGCGCTCCGCAATCAGCCCCAGCATTTT. Translation gives CASSIDLRALRNQPQHF.

The chain recombines TRBV5-1 with TRBJ1-1; 8 bases align to TRBD1. V was clipped by 0 bases and J by 6 bases; unmatched bases: 4. Germline lookup yields CDR1 SGHRS and CDR2 YFSETQ. CDR3 length: 14 residues. CDR3 loop: CASSLGTGPSEAFF. CDR3 bases: TGCGCCAGCAGCTTGGGGACAGGGCCTTCTGAAGCTTTCTTT.

The rearrangement joins TRBV4-1 to TRBJ2-7, with 8 bases identical to TRBD2. The trim removed 2 bases at V and 5 bases at J, leaving 23 bases unmatched. The CDR3 has 20 residues. Germline CDR1 and CDR2: MGHRA and YSYEKL. For the CDR3, the DNA is TGCGCCAGCAGCCAACGGTCCCACCTCAACGGGAGGGCCTTATTCCACGAGCAGTACTTC. Translating it yields CASSQRSHLNGRALFHEQYF.

The chain has TRBV5-6 and TRBJ2-1, with TRBD2 as a possible D gene (6 bases). CDR3 size: 17 residues. Trimming removed 4 bases at V and 0 bases at J, with 17 bases between. CDR1 and CDR2 (germline): SGHDT, YYEEEE. The CDR3 DNA sequence: TGTGCCAGCAGCCGTACCGGGACTTCCAGCTCCTACAATGAGCAGTTCTTC. Its protein is CASSRTGTSSSYNEQFF.

CDR3 sequence reads: CASSGQGFYIQYF. CDR3 nucleotides: TGTGCCAGCTCCGGACAGGGTTTCTACATTCAGTACTTC. J is TRBJ2-4 and V is TRBV2; 8 bases align to TRBD1. This CDR3 is 13 amino acids long. Trimming cost V 8 bases and J 8 bases; bases outside gene matches: 8. The germline V gene has CDR1 SNHLY and CDR2 FYNNEI.

V usage is TRBV27 and J usage is TRBJ2-4; 14 nucleotides match TRBD2. Unmatched junction bases numbered 10, after V lost 5 bases and J lost 4 bases. The CDR3 runs 18 residues. Germline V gene data show CDR1 as MNHEY and CDR2 as SMNVEV (reference sequence). CDR3 DNA sequence: TGTGCCAGCAGTCCGGGACTAGCGGGAGAGACGCGTAAAAACATTCAGTACTTC. This encodes CASSPGLAGETRKNIQYF.

In nucleotides, the CDR3 is TGTGCCAGCAGTTTACACGACAGGGGGCTTACTGAAGCTTTCTTT. Translated, it gives CASSLHDRGLTEAFF. The rearrangement uses TRBV6-5 and TRBJ1-1; 10 bases map to TRBD1. The CDR3 is made up of 15 amino acids. Germline loops: CDR1 MNHEY, CDR2 SVGAGI. The trim removed 4 bases at V and 5 bases at J, leaving 7 bases unmatched.

The chain uses TRBV6-1 and TRBJ1-1; 9 nucleotides agree with TRBD1. CDR3 length: 15 amino acids. From germline, CDR1 is MNHNS and CDR2 SASEGT. The J segment lost 1 base and the V segment lost 3 bases, leaving 3 bases of the junction unmatched. CDR3 residues: CASSDGTGRNTEAFF. The CDR3 bases are TGTGCCAGCAGTGACGGGACAGGGAGGAACACTGAAGCTTTCTTT.

This chain joins TRBV19 and TRBJ1-3; maybe TRBD1 (6 bases). Germline V gives CDR1 LNHDA, CDR2 SQIVND (reference sequence). Trimming shortened V by 6 bases and J by 4 bases, and 19 bases separated the two germline ends. This CDR3 region has 16 residues. The DNA of the CDR3 is TGTGCCAGTAGGCTACAGGGTTGGATAGGAGGAAACACCATATATTTT. Protein product: CASRLQGWIGGNTIYF. The variable domain in full, completed from reference TRBV19 and TRBJ1-3, reads DGGITQSPKYLFRKEGQNVTLSCEQNLNHDAMYWYRQDPGQGLRLIYYSQIVNDFQKGDIAEGYSVSREKKESFPLTVTSAQKNPTAFYLCASRLQGWIGGNTIYFGEGSWLTVV.

V is TRBV7-6 and J is TRBJ2-2; D may be TRBD1 (5 bases). The V and J ends lost 7 bases and 0 bases respectively, with 30 bases between them. Per the germline V gene, CDR1 is SGHVS and CDR2 is FNYEAQ. The CDR3 totals 21 residues. CDR3 protein: CASNYLMGDSGDRSNTGELFF. In nucleotides, the CDR3 is TGTGCCAGCAATTATTTGATGGGCGACTCAGGCGACAGATCGAACACCGGGGAGCTGTTTTTT.

The rearrangement uses TRBV5-6 and TRBJ2-3; a possible D gene is TRBD2 (5 bases). This CDR3 contains 16 residues. The V end was cut by 3 bases, the J end by 0 bases, with 14 bases between. Germline CDR1 SGHDT, CDR2 YYEEEE. The CDR3 protein is CASSSLKRLSTDTQYF. Here the CDR3 DNA reads TGTGCCAGCAGCTCCCTTAAGCGGTTGAGCACAGATACGCAGTATTTT.

The chain uses TRBV7-2 and TRBJ1-5; 7 bases agree with TRBD1. Germline-derived CDR1 and CDR2 are SGHTA and FQGNSA. The CDR3 is made up of 14 amino acids. The V segment lost 5 bases and the J segment 4 bases; nucleotides outside the gene matches: 5. The CDR3 sequence is CASSQGEWNQPQHF. Written as DNA, the CDR3 is TGTGCCAGCAGCCAGGGGGAGTGGAATCAGCCCCAGCATTTT.

V and J are TRBV6-5 and TRBJ2-5; TRBD2 aligns across 7 bases. V was pared by 7 bases and J by 4 bases, with 6 bases of the junction left unmatched. Germline CDR1 MNHEY, CDR2 SVGAGI. The CDR3 length is 13 residues. Written as DNA, the CDR3 is TGTGCCAGCAACAATCCGGGGGGAGAGACCCAGTACTTC. Translation: CASNNPGGETQYF.

The chain couples TRBV28 to TRBJ1-2; a weak D match, TRBD1 (6 bases). The CDR3 covers 13 residues. The ends were cut back, 6 bases at V and 4 bases at J, with 12 bases in the middle. CDR1 is MDHEN and CDR2 is SYDVKM in the germline V gene. In nucleotides, the CDR3 is TGTGCCAGCAGACAGGGCGAGGGCTATGGCTACACCTTC. As protein: CASRQGEGYGYTF.

This chain uses TRBV6-6 with TRBJ1-1; TRBD1 aligns across 11 bases. The CDR3 sequence is 15 residues long. V was pared by 6 bases and J by 1 base, with 4 bases of the junction left unmatched. Germline V lookup: CDR1 MNHNY, CDR2 SVGAGI (reference sequence). CDR3 DNA sequence: TGTGCCAGCAGACCCGGACAGGGGGCGAACACTGAAGCTTTCTTT. Protein sequence: CASRPGQGANTEAFF.